The source of this T cell receptor beta chain is a study of T cell repertoires in cytomegalovirus infection. Study at large: It can be stated that public TCR beta signatures indicated CMV infection as well as a matching HLA type.

There are 14 residues in the CDR3. V lost 3 bases and J 4 bases, leaving 12 bases between the germline ends. Germline lookup yields CDR1 SGHTA and CDR2 FQGTGA. TCRdb processed the reads anew with MiXCR; each CDR3 protein has one entry. The data show fewer than 1,000,000 distinct CDR3 sequences, roughly 30% seen once. This clonotype has a handful of counts. No antigen is known for it. This TCR was recovered from a human donor in good health (CMV status not recorded). Some clones in this sample may be carry-over from other donors' samples. Sequenced here: cultured CD8+ T cells from PBMCs, sampled from culture after CMV antigen stimulation. V and J are TRBV7-3 and TRBJ1-1; a weak D match, TRBD1 (6 bases). The CDR3 spells CASSFAGEGTEAFF. CDR3 DNA: TGTGCCAGCAGCTTTGCAGGGGAGGGCACTGAAGCTTTCTTT.